This T cell receptor (beta chain) was recovered during a study of beta chain features in type 1 diabetes. Study-wide findings and caveats: Patients' naive, central memory and Treg TCRB repertoires seemed closer to one another than those of healthy donors. VDJ junctions sequenced from type 1 diabetes patients showed fewer insertions and more deletions. It was not settled here whether HLA type affects TCRB rearrangement.

Of the isolated RNA, all was reverse transcribed, and so the sequenced material was expressed TCRB transcripts. The method was immunoSEQ multiplex PCR; TCRdb's version includes in-frame clones alone and lacks a portion of them. This repertoire shows tens of thousands of clones, about 61% found once; its top ten account for about 2%. Concerning this clone: What it binds is unknown. One end of the junction varies from germline; a read error may be responsible.

Every donor had blood drawn once into heparin, roughly 100 mL on average. The sample consisted of Tregs from blood. The TCR originated in a woman younger than 30 in good health.

CDR3: CASMTGELLF. In DNA, the CDR3 is TGTGCCAGCATGACCGGGGAGCTGCTTTTT. The chain combines TRBV9 with TRBJ2-2; weak D call: TRBD2 (5 bases). The CDR3 is made up of 10 amino acids. CDR1 is SGDLS, CDR2 YYNGEE, per germline.